The next 15 T cell receptor beta chains were all read from a single sample in a study of T cell responses to AZD1222 COVID-19 vaccine. TCRdb's table, derived via immunoSEQ multiplex PCR, lists solely in-frame clones and lacks some. The sample carries under 200,000 clones, around nine tenths recorded once. Sequencing used peripheral blood, obtained on day 0 of AZD1222 vaccination. The receptors stem from an adult in good health.

This sequence joins TRBV30 and TRBJ2-7; D gene ambiguous. V gave up 2 bases and J gave up 6 bases, with 14 bases separating them. CDR3 length: 13 amino acids. CDR1 and CDR2 (germline): GTSNPN, SVGIG (reference sequence). The CDR3 DNA follows: TGTGCCTGGAGTATAGGTATGGCCTTCGAGCAGTACTTC. Residues: CAWSIGMAFEQYF.

The chain combines TRBV6-5 with TRBJ2-4; D not resolved. This CDR3 contains 12 residues. Trimming removed 6 bases from V and 1 base from J, with 4 bases in between. Germline CDR1 is MNHEY and CDR2 is SVGAGI. The CDR3 DNA is TGTGCCAGCAGGGGGGCCAAAAACATTCAGTACTTC. Protein product: CASRGAKNIQYF.

The chain joins TRBV9 to TRBJ2-3; 9 nucleotides match TRBD1. This CDR3 spans 16 amino acids. Germline CDR1 and CDR2: SGDLS and YYNGEE. The junction had 8 bases not matched to a gene; V was cut back by 0 bases and J by 6 bases. Written as DNA, the CDR3 is TGTGCCAGCAGCGTAGCTCGGGACAGGGTGTCGGATACGCAGTATTTT. The encoded protein is CASSVARDRVSDTQYF.

The chain uses TRBV7-8 and TRBJ1-5; D is possibly TRBD1 (6 bases). Germline CDR1 is SGHVS and CDR2 is FQNEAQ. V was cut by 5 bases and J by 1 base, with 9 bases left in between. This CDR3 has 14 amino acids. The CDR3 DNA sequence: TGTGCCAGCAGCCGAGACAGGAGCAATCAGCCCCAGCATTTT. Translating it yields CASSRDRSNQPQHF.

The chain couples TRBV2 to TRBJ1-2, with unresolved D. Germline-derived CDR1 and CDR2 are SNHLY and FYNNEI. The CDR3 runs to 15 residues. V was pared by 6 bases and J by 5 bases, with 19 bases between. This chain's CDR3 is CASRRRPEGWYGYTF. In DNA form, the CDR3 reads TGTGCCAGCAGACGGAGACCGGAAGGGTGGTATGGCTACACCTTC.

The chain links TRBV7-9 to TRBJ1-6; 8 bases align to TRBD1. CDR1 and CDR2 (germline): SEHNR, FQNEAQ (reference sequence). V trimming: 1 base; J trimming: 10 bases; junction bases outside the gene matches: 9. The CDR3 consists of 16 residues. CDR3 region: CASSLGSPAGGSPLHF. CDR3 coding DNA: TGTGCCAGCAGCTTAGGGAGCCCAGCAGGGGGCTCACCCCTCCACTTT.

CDR3: CASSLLQGYEQYF. The CDR3 nucleotides are TGTGCCAGCAGCCTCCTCCAAGGGTACGAGCAGTACTTC. V usage is TRBV7-3 and J usage is TRBJ2-7; D is undetermined. Germline V gene sequence: CDR1 SGHTA, CDR2 FQGTGA. CDR3 length: 13 residues. V lost 5 bases, J lost 4 bases, and 12 bases lay in between. The full variable domain, completed using reference TRBV7-3 and TRBJ2-7, is GAGVSQTPSNKVTEKGKYVELRCDPISGHTALYWYRQSLGQGPEFLIYFQGTGAADDSGLPNDRFFAVRPEGSVSTLKIQRTERGDSAVYLCASSLLQGYEQYFGPGTRLTVT.

This chain links TRBV19 with TRBJ2-7; 10 nucleotides line up with TRBD1. Losses at the gene ends were 3 bases for V and 5 bases for J; bases not matched to a gene: 10. This CDR3 has 16 amino acids. CDR1 is LNHDA and CDR2 is SQIVND in the germline V gene (reference sequence). CDR3 sequence (DNA): TGTGCCAGTAGTATTTCGACAGGGGGCGCTTTTGACGAGCAGTACTTC. It is translated as CASSISTGGAFDEQYF.

This chain links TRBV18 with TRBJ2-7; TRBD1 agrees at 11 bases. Germline loops: CDR1 KGHSH, CDR2 LQKENI. The CDR3 contains 14 residues. Trimming cost V 1 base and J 4 bases; bases outside gene matches: 0. DNA of the CDR3: TGTGCCAGCTCACCACGGGACAGGGGGTACGAGCAGTACTTC. It encodes CASSPRDRGYEQYF. The whole variable domain, remainder taken from reference TRBV18 and TRBJ2-7, is NAGVMQNPRHLVRRRGQEARLRCSPMKGHSHVYWYRQLPEEGLKFMVYLQKENIIDESGMPKERFSAEFPKEGPSILRIQQVVRGDSAAYFCASSPRDRGYEQYFGPGTRLTVT.

V is TRBV29-1 and J is TRBJ2-2; possible D gene TRBD1, 7 bases. V dropped 4 bases and J dropped 5 bases, with 14 bases sitting between them. Germline V CDR1 and CDR2: SQVTM, ANQGSEA. This CDR3 spans 14 amino acids. In nucleotides, the CDR3 is TGCAGCGTTGCAAAACAGGGGACTACCGGGGAGCTGTTTTTT. Translated: CSVAKQGTTGELFF.

J is TRBJ2-7 and V is TRBV29-1, with 8 nucleotides matching TRBD1. CDR1 is SQVTM, CDR2 ANQGSEA, per germline. The ends lost 7 bases at V and 2 bases at J; junction bases unmatched: 7. This CDR3 comprises 13 residues. In DNA form, the CDR3 reads TGCAGCGCCATGACAGGGGAAACCTACGAGCAGTACTTC. Protein: CSAMTGETYEQYF.

The gene calls are TRBV11-2 and TRBJ1-5; tentative D call: TRBD1 (6 bases). The CDR3 has 15 residues. V lost 4 bases, J lost 1 base, and 11 bases lay in between. CDR1 and CDR2 from the germline V gene are SGHAT and FQNNGV. The CDR3 DNA is TGTGCCAGCAGCTCCACGACAGGCAGCAATCAGCCCCAGCATTTT. This sequence encodes CASSSTTGSNQPQHF. Full variable domain (outside the CDR3, taken from reference TRBV11-2 and TRBJ1-5): EAGVAQSPRYKIIEKRQSVAFWCNPISGHATLYWYQQILGQGPKLLIQFQNNGVVDDSQLPKDRFSAERLKGVDSTLKIQPAKLEDSAVYLCASSSTTGSNQPQHFGDGTRLSIL.

The chain joins TRBV12-3 or TRBV12-4 to TRBJ2-5, with D possibly TRBD2 on 6 matching bases. V lost 1 base and J 4 bases, leaving 7 bases between the germline ends. The CDR3 loop spans 13 amino acids. CDR3 amino acids: CASSLGGVETQYF. CDR3 bases: TGTGCCAGCAGTTTAGGGGGGGTAGAGACCCAGTACTTC.

The chain has TRBV19 and TRBJ1-6; D not resolved. Trimming shortened V by 8 bases and J by 8 bases, and 10 bases separated the two germline ends. The CDR3 has 12 residues. Per germline, CDR1 LNHDA and CDR2 SQIVND (reference sequence). This chain's CDR3 is CASAGLYSPLHF. The CDR3 DNA is TGTGCCAGTGCCGGGTTGTATTCACCCCTCCACTTT.

This clone is a singleton in its sample. The chain is built from TRBV28 and TRBJ2-3, with 11 positions matching TRBD2. The CDR3 covers 17 residues. V shed 6 bases and J 4 bases; nucleotides not matched to a gene: 12. Germline V gene data show CDR1 as MDHEN and CDR2 as SYDVKM. The CDR3 nucleotides are TGTGCCAGCAGCCTCCCGGTTAGCGGGGGGGCCGCAGATACGCAGTATTTT. This translates into CASSLPVSGGAADTQYF.